The sequence of this T cell receptor beta chain was determined in a study of blood T cell repertoires in COVID-19. About the research overall: The United States, Italy and Spain provided the acute and convalescent COVID-19 samples. From T cells, B-cell-depleted T cells, or PBMCs came the material, which was cDNA or gDNA.

As originally analysed: Estimated nucleated cell counts came from reference gene primer amplification. TCRdb's table, derived via immunoSEQ multiplex PCR, lists solely in-frame clones and lacks some. V, J and clone size are taken as reported in that table, and D and trimming were inferred from the DNA itself. The table lists roughly 110,000 clones, about two thirds of them singletons, with approximately 0.9% in the top ten. V gave up 0 bases and J gave up 7 bases; unmatched junction bases: 3. The CDR3 totals 14 residues. CDR1 and CDR2 from the germline V gene are SGHRS and YFSETQ. This clone was seen a handful of times.

This TCR was recovered from a human donor with acute or convalescent COVID-19. The donor label of this sample is uncertain. V gene TRBV5-1 combines with J gene TRBJ1-3, with TRBD1 identical over 8 bases. The sequenced sample consisted of peripheral blood. CDR3 amino acids: CASSLGTGSNTIYF. In DNA, the CDR3 is TGCGCCAGCAGCTTGGGGACAGGGTCTAACACCATATATTTT.